This record looks at one TCR beta chain sequence and its context. Per germline, CDR1 SGHVS and CDR2 FNYEAQ. Trimming stripped 2 bases from V and 5 bases from J, with 15 bases between. CDR3 size: 15 residues. TCRdb keeps only in-frame clones here, not all; method: immunoSEQ multiplex PCR. The sample has roughly 97,000 clones; just over 90% are singletons. The data derive from a study of T cell changes during pregnancy in multiple sclerosis. The chain couples TRBV7-6 to TRBJ1-1; D not resolved. Specimen: peripheral blood, collected in the second trimester of pregnancy. This receptor was taken from a female donor in good health, enrolled as a control in a pregnancy study. In nucleotides, the CDR3 is TGTGCCAGCAGCTTATCCGGCAGGCGATCAACTGAAGCTTTCTTT. Protein product: CASSLSGRRSTEAFF.